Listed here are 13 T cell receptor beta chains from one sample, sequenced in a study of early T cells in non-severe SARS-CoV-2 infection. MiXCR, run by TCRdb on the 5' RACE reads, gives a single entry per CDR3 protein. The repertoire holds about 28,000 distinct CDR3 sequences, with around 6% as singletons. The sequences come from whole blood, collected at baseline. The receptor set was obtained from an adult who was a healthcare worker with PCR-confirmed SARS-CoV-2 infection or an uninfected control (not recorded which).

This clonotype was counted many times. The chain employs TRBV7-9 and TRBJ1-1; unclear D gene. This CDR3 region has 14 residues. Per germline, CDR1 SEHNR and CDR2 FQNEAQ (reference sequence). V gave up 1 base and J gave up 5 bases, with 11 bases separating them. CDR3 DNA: TGTGCCAGCAGCTTAGAAGCCGATGGGACTGAAGCTTTCTTT. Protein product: CASSLEADGTEAFF.

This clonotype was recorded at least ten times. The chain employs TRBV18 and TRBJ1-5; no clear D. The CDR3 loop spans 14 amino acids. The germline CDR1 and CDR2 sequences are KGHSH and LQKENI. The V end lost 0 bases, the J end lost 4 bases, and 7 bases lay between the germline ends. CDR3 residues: CASSPPFGNQPQHF. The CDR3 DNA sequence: TGTGCCAGCTCACCACCGTTCGGGAATCAGCCCCAGCATTTT.

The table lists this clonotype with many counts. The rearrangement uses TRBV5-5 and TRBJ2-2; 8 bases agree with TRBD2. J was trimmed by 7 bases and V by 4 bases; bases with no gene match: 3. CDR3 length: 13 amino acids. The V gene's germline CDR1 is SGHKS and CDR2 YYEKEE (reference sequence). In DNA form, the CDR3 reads TGTGCCAGCAGCCTAGGGACTAGCGGGGAGCTGTTTTTT. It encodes CASSLGTSGELFF.

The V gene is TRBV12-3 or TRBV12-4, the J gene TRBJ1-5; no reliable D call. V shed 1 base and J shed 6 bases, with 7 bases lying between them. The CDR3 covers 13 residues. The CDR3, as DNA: TGTGCCAGCAGTTTAGGCAGCCGTCAGCCCCAGCATTTT. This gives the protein CASSLGSRQPQHF.

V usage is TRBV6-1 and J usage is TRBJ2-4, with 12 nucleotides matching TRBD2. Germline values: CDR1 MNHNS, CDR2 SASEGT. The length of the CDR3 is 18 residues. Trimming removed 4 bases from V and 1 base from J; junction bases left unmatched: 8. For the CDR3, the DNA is TGTGCCAGCAGTGGACGACTAGCGGGAGCCTGGGCCAAAAACATTCAGTACTTC. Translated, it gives CASSGRLAGAWAKNIQYF.

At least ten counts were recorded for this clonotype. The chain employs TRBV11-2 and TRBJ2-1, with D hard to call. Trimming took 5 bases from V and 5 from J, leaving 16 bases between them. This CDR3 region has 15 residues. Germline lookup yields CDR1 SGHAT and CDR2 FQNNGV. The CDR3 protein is CASSPKVGKDNEQFF. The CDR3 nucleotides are TGTGCCAGCAGCCCCAAGGTGGGGAAAGACAATGAGCAGTTCTTC.

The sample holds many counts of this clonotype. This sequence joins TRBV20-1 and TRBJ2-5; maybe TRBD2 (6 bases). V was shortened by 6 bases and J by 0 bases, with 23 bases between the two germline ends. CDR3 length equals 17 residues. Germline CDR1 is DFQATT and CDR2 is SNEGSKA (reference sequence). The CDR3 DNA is TGCAGTGCCAACCGACCTACGGGGGTTTGGAACCAAGAGACCCAGTACTTC. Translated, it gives CSANRPTGVWNQETQYF.

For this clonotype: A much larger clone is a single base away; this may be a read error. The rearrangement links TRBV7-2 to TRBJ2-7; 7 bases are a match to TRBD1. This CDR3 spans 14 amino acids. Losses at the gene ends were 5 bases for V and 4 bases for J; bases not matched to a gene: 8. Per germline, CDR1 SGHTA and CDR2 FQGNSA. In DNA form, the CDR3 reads TGTGCCAGCAGCCTGGGACAGTGGGGTTACGAGCAGTACTTC. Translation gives CASSLGQWGYEQYF.

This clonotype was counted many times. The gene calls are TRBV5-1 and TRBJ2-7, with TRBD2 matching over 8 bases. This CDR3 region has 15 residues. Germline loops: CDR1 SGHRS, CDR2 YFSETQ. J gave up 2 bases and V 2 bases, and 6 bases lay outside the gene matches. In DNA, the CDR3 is TGCGCCAGCAGCTTCACCAGCGGGAGCCCCTACGAGCAGTACTTC. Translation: CASSFTSGSPYEQYF.

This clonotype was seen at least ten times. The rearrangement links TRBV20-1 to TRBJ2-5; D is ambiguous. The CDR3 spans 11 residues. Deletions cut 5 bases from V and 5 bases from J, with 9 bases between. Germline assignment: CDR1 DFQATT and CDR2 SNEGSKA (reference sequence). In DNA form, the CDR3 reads TGCAGTGCTGGGCCCCGGGAGACCCAGTACTTC. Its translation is CSAGPRETQYF.

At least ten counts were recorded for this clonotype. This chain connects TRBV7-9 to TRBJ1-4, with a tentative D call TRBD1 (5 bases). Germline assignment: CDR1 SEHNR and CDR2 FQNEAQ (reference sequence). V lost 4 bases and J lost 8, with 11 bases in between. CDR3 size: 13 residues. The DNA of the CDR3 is TGTGCCAGCAGCTGGGGGACGCGGGAAAAACTGTTTTTT. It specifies CASSWGTREKLFF.

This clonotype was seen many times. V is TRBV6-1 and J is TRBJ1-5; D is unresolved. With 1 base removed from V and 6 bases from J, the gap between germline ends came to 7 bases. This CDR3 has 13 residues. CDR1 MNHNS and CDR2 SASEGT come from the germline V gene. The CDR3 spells CASSEEGGQPQHF. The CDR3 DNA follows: TGTGCCAGCAGTGAAGAAGGCGGTCAGCCCCAGCATTTT.

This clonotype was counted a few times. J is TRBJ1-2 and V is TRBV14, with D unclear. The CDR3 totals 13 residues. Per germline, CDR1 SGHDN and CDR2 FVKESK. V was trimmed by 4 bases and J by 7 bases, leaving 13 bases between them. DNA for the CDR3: TGTGCCAGCAGCCTTGATGAAGCACGTGGCTACACCTTC. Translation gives CASSLDEARGYTF.